Below, 5 T cell receptor beta chains from the same sample are listed, as sequenced in a study of CD8 T cells in ankylosing spondylitis. One entry per CDR3 protein, called by TCRdb with MiXCR from the 5' RACE reads. The repertoire holds approximately 300,000 distinct CDR3 sequences, with 20% as singletons. Sequencing input: blood, either unsorted or a sorted T cell fraction (not recorded which). These receptors originate from a male donor with ankylosing spondylitis or in good health (not recorded which).

This clonotype was detected many times. The chain is built from TRBV9 and TRBJ2-1; D may be TRBD1 or TRBD2 (5 bases each). CDR3 length equals 17 residues. Deletions cut 0 bases from V and 4 bases from J, with 17 bases between. The V gene's germline CDR1 is SGDLS and CDR2 YYNGEE. The CDR3: CASSVDWGFGKYNEQFF. Here the CDR3 DNA reads TGTGCCAGCAGCGTAGATTGGGGGTTCGGGAAGTACAATGAGCAGTTCTTC.

In DNA form, the CDR3 reads TGCAGTGCTAGTGTAGGGACAGGGTTTGGCTACACCTTC. Its translation: CSASVGTGFGYTF. This chain uses TRBV20-1 with TRBJ1-2, with 9 bases matching TRBD1. CDR3 length: 13 residues. CDR1 and CDR2 from the germline V gene are DFQATT and SNEGSKA (reference sequence). With V trimmed by 3 bases and J by 7 bases, 6 bases remained unmatched.

This rearrangement joins TRBV12-3 or TRBV12-4 to TRBJ2-1; the D is unclear. The germline V and J ends were trimmed by 5 bases and 5 bases, with 13 bases remaining between them. The CDR3 runs 14 residues. The CDR3 nucleotides read TGTGCCAGCAGTCTCCCTGTCGCCCACAATGAGCAGTTCTTC. Its translation is CASSLPVAHNEQFF.

This sequence joins TRBV5-1 and TRBJ2-1, with D maybe TRBD1 (6 bases). Germline V gene lookup returns CDR1 SGHRS and CDR2 YFSETQ. This CDR3 is built from 15 residues. V shed 0 bases and J shed 0 bases, with 7 bases lying between them. The CDR3 nucleotides are TGCGCCAGCAGCTTGGCCAGGGGCTCCTACAATGAGCAGTTCTTC. Protein: CASSLARGSYNEQFF.

The V and J genes are TRBV5-5 and TRBJ2-7; D tentatively fits TRBD1 or TRBD2 (5 bases each). Between the trimmed V and J ends, which lost 0 bases and 0 bases, there was a span of 10 bases. This CDR3 is 15 amino acids long. Germline loops: CDR1 SGHKS, CDR2 YYEKEE (reference sequence). The CDR3 spells CASSLVAGTSYEQYV. The CDR3 nucleotides read TGTGCCAGCAGCTTGGTGGCAGGGACCTCCTACGAGCAGTACGTC.